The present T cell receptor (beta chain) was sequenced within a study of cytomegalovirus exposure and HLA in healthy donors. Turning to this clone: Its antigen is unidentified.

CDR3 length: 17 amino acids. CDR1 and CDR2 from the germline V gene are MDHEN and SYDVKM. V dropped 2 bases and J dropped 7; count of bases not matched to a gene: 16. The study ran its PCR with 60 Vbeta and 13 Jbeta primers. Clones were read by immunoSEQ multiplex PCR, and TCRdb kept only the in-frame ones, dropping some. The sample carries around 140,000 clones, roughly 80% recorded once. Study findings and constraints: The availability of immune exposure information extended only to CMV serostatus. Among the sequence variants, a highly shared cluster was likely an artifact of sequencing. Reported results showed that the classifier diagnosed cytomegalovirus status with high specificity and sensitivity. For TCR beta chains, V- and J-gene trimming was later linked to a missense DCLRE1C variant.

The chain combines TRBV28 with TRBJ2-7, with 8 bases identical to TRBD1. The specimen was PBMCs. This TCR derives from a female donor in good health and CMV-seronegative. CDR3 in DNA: TGTGCCAGCAGTTTAAGCCGACCGGGGACAGGCGCTGTGGAGCAGTACTTC. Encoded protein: CASSLSRPGTGAVEQYF.